This T cell receptor (beta chain) appears in the sequencing data of a study of shared clonotypes between healthy human individuals. This clone came up a few times. The protocol was immunoSEQ multiplex PCR, while the TCRdb copy is restricted to in-frame clones and leaves out a portion. The repertoire includes under 2.5 million clones, just under 95% of them detected once, and 0.37% sits in the top ten. The material sequenced was naive CD4+ T cells from PBMCs. Subset indicated: CD45RA+ positively selected. The sequence derives from a man aged 18 to 29 in good health. Some clones in this sample may be carry-over from other donors' samples.

The CDR3 DNA reads as TGTGCCAGCAGTCCGTTCCCGGGGGGCTCGAACACTGAAGCTTTCTTT. It specifies CASSPFPGGSNTEAFF. V usage is TRBV28 and J usage is TRBJ1-1; TRBD1 might be the D (6 bases). V was shortened by 5 bases and J by 1 base, with 17 bases between the two germline ends. This CDR3 is built from 16 residues. CDR1 MDHEN and CDR2 SYDVKM come from the germline V gene.